This section outlines one T cell receptor beta chain sequence together with its context. Deletions cut 5 bases from V and 8 bases from J, with 18 bases between. CDR3 size: 14 residues. CDR1 is ENHRY, CDR2 SYGVKD, per germline. The data derive from a study of T cell responses to AZD1222 COVID-19 vaccine. Some clones are missing from TCRdb's copy, which holds only in-frame ones; the method was immunoSEQ multiplex PCR. The repertoire has tens of thousands of clones, about 92% of them found once; the top ten carry approximately 5.6%. The chain combines TRBV10-3 with TRBJ1-2, with D possibly matching TRBD1 (5 bases). This TCR came from an adult in good health. Sequencing used peripheral blood, obtained on day 0 of AZD1222 vaccination. DNA of the CDR3: TGTGCCATCAGTTTAGACAGTGCTTTTCAAGGCTACACCTTC. This encodes CAISLDSAFQGYTF.